This T cell receptor (beta chain) was documented in a study of radiotherapy plus CTLA-4 blockade in lung cancer. Study overall: More than 15% of patients responded objectively, and roughly 30% achieved disease control. The study's findings and limits: Expansion of tumor-derived TCR clones was observed in blood after radiotherapy plus ipilimumab. The best prediction of response reportedly came from early blood T cell clone dynamics, with interferon-beta.

The table came from immunoSEQ multiplex PCR; TCRdb's copy has only in-frame clones and leaves some out. Of about 95,000 clones in the sample, roughly four fifths were seen once. CTLA-4 blockade using ipilimumab, together with focal radiation, was received by patients with chemo-refractory metastatic non-small-cell lung cancer. The germline V and J ends were trimmed by 4 bases and 3 bases, with 12 bases remaining between them. Germline lookup yields CDR1 SEHNR and CDR2 FQNEAQ (reference sequence). The CDR3 totals 15 residues. Remarks on this clone: Its antigen is as yet unknown.

The sequenced sample was peripheral blood, obtained from a patient treated with radiotherapy plus ipilimumab. The receptor's source is a human donor with non-small cell lung cancer who had a partial response to radiotherapy plus ipilimumab. The V call is TRBV7-9, the J call TRBJ2-2; D gene unclear. DNA for the CDR3: TGTGCCAGCAGCTCCCCTTCCGGGTACACCGGGGAGCTGTTTTTT. Protein product: CASSSPSGYTGELFF.